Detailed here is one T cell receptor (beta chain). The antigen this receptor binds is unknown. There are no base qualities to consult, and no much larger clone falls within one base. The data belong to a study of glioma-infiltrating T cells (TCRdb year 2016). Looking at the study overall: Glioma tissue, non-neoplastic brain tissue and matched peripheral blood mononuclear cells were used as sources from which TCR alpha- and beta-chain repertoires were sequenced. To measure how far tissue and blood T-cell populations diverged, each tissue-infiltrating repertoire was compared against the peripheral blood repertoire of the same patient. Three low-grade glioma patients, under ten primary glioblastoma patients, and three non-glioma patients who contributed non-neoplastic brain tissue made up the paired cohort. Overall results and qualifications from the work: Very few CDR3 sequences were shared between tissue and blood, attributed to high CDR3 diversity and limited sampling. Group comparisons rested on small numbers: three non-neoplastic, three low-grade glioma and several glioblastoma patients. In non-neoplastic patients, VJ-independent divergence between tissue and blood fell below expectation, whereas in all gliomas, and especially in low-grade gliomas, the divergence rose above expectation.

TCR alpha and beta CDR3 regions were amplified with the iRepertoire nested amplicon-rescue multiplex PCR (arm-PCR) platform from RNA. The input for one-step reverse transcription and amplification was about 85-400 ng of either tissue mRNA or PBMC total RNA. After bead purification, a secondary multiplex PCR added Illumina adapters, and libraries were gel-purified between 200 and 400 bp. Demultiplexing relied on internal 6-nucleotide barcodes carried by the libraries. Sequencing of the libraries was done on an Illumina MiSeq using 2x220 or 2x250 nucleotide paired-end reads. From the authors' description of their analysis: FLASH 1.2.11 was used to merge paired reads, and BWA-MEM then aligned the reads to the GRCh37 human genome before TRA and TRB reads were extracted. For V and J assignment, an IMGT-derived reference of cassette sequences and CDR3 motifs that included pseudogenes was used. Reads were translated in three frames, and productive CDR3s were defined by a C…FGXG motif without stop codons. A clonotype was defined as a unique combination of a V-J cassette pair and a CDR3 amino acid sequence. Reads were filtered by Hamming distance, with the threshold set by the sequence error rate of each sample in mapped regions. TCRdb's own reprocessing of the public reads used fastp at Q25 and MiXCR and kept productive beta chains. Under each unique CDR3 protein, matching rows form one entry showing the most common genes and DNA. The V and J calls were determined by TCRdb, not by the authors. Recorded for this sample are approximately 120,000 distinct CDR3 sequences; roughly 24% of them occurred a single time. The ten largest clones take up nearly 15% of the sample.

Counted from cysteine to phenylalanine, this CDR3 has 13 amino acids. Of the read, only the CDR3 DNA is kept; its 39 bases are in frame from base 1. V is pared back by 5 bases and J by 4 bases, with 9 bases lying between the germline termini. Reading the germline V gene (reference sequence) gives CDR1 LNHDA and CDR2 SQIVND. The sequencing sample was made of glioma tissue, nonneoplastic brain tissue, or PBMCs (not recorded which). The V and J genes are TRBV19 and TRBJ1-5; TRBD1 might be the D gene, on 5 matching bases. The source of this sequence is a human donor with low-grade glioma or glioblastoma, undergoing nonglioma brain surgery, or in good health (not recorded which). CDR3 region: CASSFQGNQPQHF. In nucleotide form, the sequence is TGTGCCAGTAGTTTCCAGGGAAATCAGCCCCAGCATTTT.